One and the same sample provided the 27 T cell receptor beta chains below, sequenced in a study of cytomegalovirus exposure and HLA in healthy donors. PCR primers comprised 60 Vbeta and 13 Jbeta primers. The method was immunoSEQ multiplex PCR; TCRdb's version includes in-frame clones alone and lacks a portion of them. The profile covers under 200,000 clones, with 65% to 85% appearing a single time and 1.5% to 2% taken by the ten largest. The sample consisted of PBMCs. The receptors here all came from a man aged 35-49 years in good health and CMV-seropositive.

The V gene is TRBV18, the J gene TRBJ2-2; D remains unclear. V lost 3 bases and J 0 bases, leaving 8 bases between the germline ends. This CDR3 contains 15 residues. From germline, CDR1 is KGHSH and CDR2 LQKENI. This CDR3 is CASSPETANTGELFF. CDR3 DNA sequence: TGTGCCAGCTCACCGGAAACAGCGAACACCGGGGAGCTGTTTTTT.

The genes are TRBV10-1 and TRBJ2-1; 11 positions agree with TRBD2. Trimming at V came to 2 bases and at J to 0 bases, leaving 6 bases not matched to a gene. The CDR3 is 18 residues long. Germline loops: CDR1 WNHNN, CDR2 SYGVQD (reference sequence). CDR3 region: CASSERLAGSFSYNEQFF. DNA for the CDR3: TGCGCCAGCAGTGAGCGACTAGCGGGATCATTCTCCTACAATGAGCAGTTCTTC.

The chain joins TRBV6-5 to TRBJ2-7, with 8 bases that match TRBD2. Germline V gene sequence: CDR1 MNHEY, CDR2 SVGAGI. The CDR3 spans 14 residues. Trimming cost V 8 bases and J 4 bases; bases outside gene matches: 10. The CDR3: CASSRGGGGYEQYF. CDR3 DNA: TGTGCCAGCTCACGGGGGGGTGGCGGATACGAGCAGTACTTC.

The chain links TRBV9 to TRBJ1-4; 8 nucleotides agree with TRBD1. This CDR3 region has 15 residues. CDR1 and CDR2 from the germline V gene are SGDLS and YYNGEE. The trim removed 2 bases at V and 8 bases at J, leaving 8 bases unmatched. Written as DNA, the CDR3 is TGTGCCAGCAGCGTTGTGACAGGGGCGGGGGAAAAACTGTTTTTT. Its protein product is CASSVVTGAGEKLFF.

V gene TRBV6-5 combines with J gene TRBJ2-1, with a possible D match to TRBD2 (5 bases). V was cut by 5 bases and J by 1 base, with 12 bases left in between. Germline V lookup: CDR1 MNHEY, CDR2 SVGAGI. There are 15 residues in the CDR3. The CDR3 protein is CASSTASRSYNEQFF. Here the CDR3 DNA reads TGTGCCAGCAGTACAGCTAGCAGATCCTACAATGAGCAGTTCTTC.

This chain joins TRBV2 and TRBJ2-1, with 7 nucleotides matching TRBD2. The germline V gene has CDR1 SNHLY and CDR2 FYNNEI. J lost 12 bases, V lost 3 bases, and 11 bases had no gene match. This CDR3 contains 14 residues. The CDR3 sequence is CASSEAGVLDGQFF. As DNA, the CDR3 is TGTGCCAGCAGTGAGGCGGGAGTGTTGGATGGGCAGTTCTTC.

The rearrangement links TRBV28 to TRBJ2-3; 8 bases are shared with TRBD2. From germline, CDR1 is MDHEN and CDR2 SYDVKM. The CDR3 extends over 14 amino acids. J gave up 2 bases and V 3 bases, and 1 base lay outside the gene matches. This CDR3 reads CASSFSGITDTQYF. Written as DNA, the CDR3 is TGTGCCAGCAGTTTTAGCGGGATCACAGATACGCAGTATTTT.

The chain couples TRBV2 to TRBJ1-1, with D perhaps matching TRBD1 (5 bases). This CDR3 spans 15 amino acids. Germline V lookup: CDR1 SNHLY, CDR2 FYNNEI. Trimming left V 3 bases short and J 6 bases short, with 17 bases between. This chain's CDR3 is CASSDYRLGRAEAFF. The CDR3 DNA follows: TGTGCCAGCAGTGACTACAGGTTAGGTAGGGCTGAAGCTTTCTTT. Based on the CDR3 plus reference TRBV2 and TRBJ1-1, the full variable domain is EPEVTQTPSHQVTQMGQEVILRCVPISNHLYFYWYRQILGQKVEFLVSFYNNEISEKSEIFDDQFSVERPDGSNFTLKIRSTKLEDSAMYFCASSDYRLGRAEAFFGQGTRLTVV.

The J gene is TRBJ2-1, the V gene TRBV5-8, with D perhaps TRBD2 (5 bases). The V end was cut by 2 bases, the J end by 2 bases, with 11 bases between. The CDR3 is 15 residues long. Per the germline V gene, CDR1 is SGHTS and CDR2 is YDEGEE. The CDR3, as DNA: TGTGCCAGCAGCTTTGACGGGATTACCTACAATGAGCAGTTCTTC. Encoded protein: CASSFDGITYNEQFF.

This chain links TRBV7-8 with TRBJ2-5, with D possibly TRBD1 on 6 matching bases. There are 14 residues in the CDR3. Germline CDR1 reads SGHVS; CDR2 reads FQNEAQ. With 2 bases removed from V and 11 bases from J, the gap between germline ends came to 18 bases. CDR3 nucleotides: TGTGCCAGCAGCTTACTTCAGGGGCTCGGAGAGCAGTACTTC. Amino acids: CASSLLQGLGEQYF.

The chain uses TRBV6-1 and TRBJ1-2, with D perhaps matching TRBD1 (5 bases). V lost 3 bases to trimming and J lost 4 bases, with 15 bases between them. The CDR3 consists of 15 residues. The germline V gene has CDR1 MNHNS and CDR2 SASEGT. The CDR3 DNA reads TGTGCCAGCAGTGACCCATCCCAGGGAAGCTATGGCTACACCTTC. Translated: CASSDPSQGSYGYTF.

The V gene is TRBV15, the J gene TRBJ1-5, with 7 bases that match TRBD1. CDR1 is LNHNV, CDR2 YYDKDF, per germline (reference sequence). CDR3 length: 16 amino acids. Trimming cost V 1 base and J 4 bases; bases outside gene matches: 7. CDR3 in amino acids: CATSRVKGTVNQPQHF. The CDR3 region has the DNA TGTGCCACCAGCAGAGTTAAGGGGACAGTGAATCAGCCCCAGCATTTT.

The chain is built from TRBV5-1 and TRBJ2-3; 12 bases fit TRBD2. This CDR3 spans 16 amino acids. The junction had 7 bases not matched to a gene; V was cut back by 4 bases and J by 4 bases. Germline CDR1 SGHRS, CDR2 YFSETQ. The CDR3, as DNA: TGCGCCAGCAGCCCGCAAGGGACTAGCGGGCCAGATACGCAGTATTTT. Translation: CASSPQGTSGPDTQYF.

This clone was observed a single time. The chain is built from TRBV11-2 and TRBJ1-2; no clear D. This CDR3 has 13 amino acids. Germline CDR1 and CDR2: SGHAT and FQNNGV. The germline V and J ends were trimmed by 1 base and 3 bases, with 6 bases remaining between them. CDR3 sequence reads: CASSLAVDYGYTF. The CDR3 DNA is TGTGCCAGCAGCTTAGCAGTGGACTATGGCTACACCTTC.

V and J are TRBV28 and TRBJ2-3; D is ambiguous. The V gene lost 5 bases and the J gene lost 0 bases, with 6 bases spanning the gap. Germline assignment: CDR1 MDHEN and CDR2 SYDVKM. The CDR3 extends over 13 amino acids. In nucleotides, the CDR3 is TGTGCCAGCAGTCCCCCTAGCACAGATACGCAGTATTTT. It yields the protein CASSPPSTDTQYF.

V and J are TRBV6-4 and TRBJ1-1; D unclear. Per the germline V gene, CDR1 is MRHNA and CDR2 is SNTAGT. CDR3 length equals 14 residues. V was cut by 2 bases and J by 8 bases, with 15 bases left in between. Here the CDR3 reads CASSDIREGREAFF. The CDR3 DNA reads TGTGCCAGCAGTGACATAAGGGAGGGTAGAGAAGCTTTCTTT.

The chain recombines TRBV5-4 with TRBJ2-5, with TRBD2 identical over 13 bases. The V gene end was trimmed by 4 bases and the J gene end by 2 bases; junction bases not matched to a gene: 5. The germline V gene encodes CDR1 SGHNT and CDR2 YYREEE (reference sequence). This CDR3 has 16 amino acids. In DNA form, the CDR3 reads TGTGCCAGCAGCACCGGGACTAGCGGGATTCAAGAGACCCAGTACTTC. The encoded protein is CASSTGTSGIQETQYF.

V and J are TRBV11-2 and TRBJ1-1, with D uncertain. The germline V gene has CDR1 SGHAT and CDR2 FQNNGV. The CDR3 extends over 15 amino acids. V lost 3 bases to trimming and J lost 2 bases, with 13 bases between them. The CDR3 reads CASSFSAGINTEAFF. Here the CDR3 DNA reads TGTGCCAGCAGCTTTAGTGCAGGCATAAACACTGAAGCTTTCTTT.

V gene TRBV15 combines with J gene TRBJ1-5; D perhaps matches TRBD1 (5 bases). CDR3 length: 16 amino acids. Trimming removed 0 bases at V and 5 bases at J, with 14 bases between. Germline V gene lookup returns CDR1 LNHNV and CDR2 YYDKDF (reference sequence). CDR3 in DNA: TGTGCCACCAGCAGAGAGGGGCCGATGACAGATCAGCCCCAGCATTTT. It specifies CATSREGPMTDQPQHF. The full variable domain, its missing parts supplied by reference TRBV15 and TRBJ1-5, is DAMVIQNPRYQVTQFGKPVTLSCSQTLNHNVMYWYQQKSSQAPKLLFHYYDKDFNNEADTPDNFQSRRPNTSFCFLDIRSPGLGDTAMYLCATSREGPMTDQPQHFGDGTRLSIL.

The gene calls are TRBV7-3 and TRBJ1-5; D unclear. This CDR3 has 13 amino acids. CDR1 is SGHTA and CDR2 is FQGTGA in the germline V gene. V was pared by 5 bases and J by 5 bases, with 10 bases between. CDR3 protein: CASSPDGDQPQHF. CDR3 DNA: TGTGCCAGCAGCCCCGACGGAGATCAGCCCCAGCATTTT.

The CDR3 DNA sequence: TGTGCCAGCAGCATCAGGAACACTGAAGCTTTCTTT. Translated, it gives CASSIRNTEAFF. This chain uses TRBV7-2 with TRBJ1-1, with no clear D. V was shortened by 5 bases and J by 1 base, with 5 bases between the two germline ends. CDR3 length equals 12 residues. Germline-derived CDR1 and CDR2 are SGHTA and FQGNSA.

J is TRBJ1-3 and V is TRBV4-1, with D possibly TRBD1 on 5 matching bases. Per germline, CDR1 MGHRA and CDR2 YSYEKL. CDR3 length: 17 residues. Trimming took 0 bases from V and 0 from J, leaving 12 bases between them. CDR3 in DNA: TGCGCCAGCAGCCAAGAATCGTGGGGCAGCTCTGGAAACACCATATATTTT. Translating it yields CASSQESWGSSGNTIYF.

There are a few counts of this clone. At one of its ends the junction is not consistent with the germline gene, which may arise from a read error. The genes are TRBV7-9 and TRBJ1-1; D is ambiguous. CDR1 is SEHNR, CDR2 FQNEAQ, per germline (reference sequence). The CDR3 is made up of 11 amino acids. The CDR3 sequence is CSSSPNTEAFF. The CDR3 coding sequence is TGTTCCAGCAGCCCAAACACTGAAGCTTTCTTT. Full variable domain (missing parts from reference TRBV7-9 and TRBJ1-1): DTGVSQNPRHKITKRGQNVTFRCDPISEHNRLYWYRQTLGQGPEFLTYFQNEAQLEKSRLLSDRFSAERPKGSFSTLEIQRTEQGDSAMYLCSSSPNTEAFFGQGTRLTVV.

The chain is built from TRBV6-5 and TRBJ2-1; 8 bases match TRBD2. Germline V gives CDR1 MNHEY, CDR2 SVGAGI. With V trimmed by 6 bases and J by 8 bases, 12 bases remained unmatched. The CDR3 covers 15 residues. The CDR3 loop is CASSAYGAGGHEQFF. In DNA form, the CDR3 reads TGTGCCAGCAGCGCGTACGGGGCGGGAGGTCATGAGCAGTTCTTC.

Remarks on this clone: The same CDR3 arises from other DNA sequences in this sample as well. V usage is TRBV7-9 and J usage is TRBJ1-1, with 7 bases identical to TRBD1. Looked up from germline, CDR1 is SEHNR and CDR2 is FQNEAQ (reference sequence). The CDR3 is made up of 15 amino acids. The V and J ends lost 1 base and 1 base, in that order; junction bases with no gene match: 3. CDR3 coding DNA: TGTGCCAGCAGCTTAGGGGGACAGCAGAACACTGAAGCTTTCTTT. It yields the protein CASSLGGQQNTEAFF.

V usage is TRBV9 and J usage is TRBJ2-4, with D unresolved. Germline V gene data show CDR1 as SGDLS and CDR2 as YYNGEE. V was shortened by 0 bases and J by 3 bases, with 10 bases between the two germline ends. The CDR3 totals 15 residues. The CDR3 coding sequence is TGTGCCAGCAGCGTAGGGGCTAATGGCAAAAACATTCAGTACTTC. It encodes CASSVGANGKNIQYF.

This chain uses TRBV9 with TRBJ1-1; the match to TRBD1 covers 7 bases. CDR1 is SGDLS and CDR2 is YYNGEE in the germline V gene. Trimming removed 4 bases from V and 2 bases from J; junction bases left unmatched: 8. The CDR3 is made up of 15 amino acids. This chain's CDR3 is CASSTGQAFNTEAFF. The CDR3 nucleotides are TGTGCCAGCAGCACCGGACAGGCTTTTAACACTGAAGCTTTCTTT.